This TCR beta chain was sequenced for a study of graft-versus-host responses after intestinal transplantation. Libraries were prepared by immunoSEQ multiplex PCR; TCRdb keeps only in-frame clonotypes and omits some of them. The sample lists more than 40,000 clones, roughly 95% occurring once. Concerning this clone itself: Its target is unknown.

V was pared by 0 bases and J by 1 base, with 10 bases between. This CDR3 has 15 residues. Germline V gene data show CDR1 as LGHNA and CDR2 as YSLEER. The receptor's source is a human donor who was the organ donor for an intestinal transplant. The chain recombines TRBV4-3 with TRBJ2-7; D is unresolved. Sample: unstimulated CD8+ T cells sorted from spleen or lymph node cells, taken before transplant. In DNA, the CDR3 is TGCGCCAGCAGCCAAGAATGGTCCGGGTCCTACGAGCAGTACTTC. Translation: CASSQEWSGSYEQYF.